The 15 T cell receptor beta chains in this list originate from one sample, sequenced in a study of lymphopenia after photon versus proton radiotherapy. Assay: immunoSEQ multiplex PCR; the TCRdb copy retains only in-frame clones and omits some. The table includes 150,000 to 200,000 clones, less than 90% detected once. Sample: peripheral blood, taken from a patient treated with photon-based radiotherapy. These receptors all stem from a man aged 50 or older with gastric cancer.

This chain joins TRBV27 and TRBJ2-7; tentative D call: TRBD1 (5 bases). V lost 6 bases and J lost 2, with 17 bases in between. The CDR3 length is 15 residues. Germline CDR1 MNHEY, CDR2 SMNVEV (reference sequence). CDR3 coding DNA: TGTGCCAGCAGGGGCCTGGGGCAGGGAACCTACGAGCAGTACTTC. It encodes CASRGLGQGTYEQYF.

The rearrangement uses TRBV6-5 and TRBJ2-5; the D gene could be TRBD1 or TRBD2 (5 bases each). Trimming removed 4 bases at V and 2 bases at J, with 14 bases between. From germline, CDR1 is MNHEY and CDR2 SVGAGI. The CDR3 spans 15 residues. The chain's CDR3 is CASSSKGRLQETQYF. The CDR3 bases are TGTGCCAGCAGTTCCAAGGGACGGCTACAAGAGACCCAGTACTTC.

This chain links TRBV9 with TRBJ2-6; 7 positions agree with TRBD1. The CDR3 sequence is 15 residues long. After removal of 4 bases from V and 6 bases from J, the junction contained 7 bases not matched to a gene. The V gene's germline CDR1 is SGDLS and CDR2 YYNGEE. The CDR3 region has the DNA TGTGCCAGCAGCCCCAGACAGGGTGAGGCCAACGTCCTGACTTTC. Translation: CASSPRQGEANVLTF.

The chain is built from TRBV28 and TRBJ1-5, with 8 bases fitting TRBD1. Germline-derived CDR1 and CDR2 are MDHEN and SYDVKM. V dropped 3 bases and J dropped 2; count of bases not matched to a gene: 3. The CDR3 loop spans 15 amino acids. CDR3 nucleotide sequence: TGTGCCAGCAGTTTCCCGACAGGGGGCAATCAGCCCCAGCATTTT. This translates into CASSFPTGGNQPQHF.

This chain connects TRBV6-6 to TRBJ2-7, with a possible D match to TRBD2 (5 bases). Germline assignment: CDR1 MNHNY and CDR2 SVGAGI (reference sequence). The V end was cut by 4 bases, the J end by 2 bases, with 15 bases between. The CDR3 totals 15 residues. The CDR3 bases are TGTGCCAGCAGTTCCCGAGGTAGCGTTACCTACGAGCAGTACTTC. Translation gives CASSSRGSVTYEQYF.

The chain joins TRBV28 to TRBJ2-1, with 9 bases lining up with TRBD2. Trimming took 3 bases from V and 7 from J; bases not matched to a gene: 4. This CDR3 comprises 14 residues. Germline V gene lookup returns CDR1 MDHEN and CDR2 SYDVKM. As DNA, the CDR3 is TGTGCCAGCAGTTTCGGCGGGAGGGAGAATGAGCAGTTCTTC. The encoded protein is CASSFGGRENEQFF. The whole variable domain, filled in from reference TRBV28 and TRBJ2-1, reads DVKVTQSSRYLVKRTGEKVFLECVQDMDHENMFWYRQDPGLGLRLIYFSYDVKMKEKGDIPEGYSVSREKKERFSLILESASTNQTSMYLCASSFGGRENEQFFGPGTRLTVL.

This chain connects TRBV5-1 to TRBJ2-1; 14 bases map to TRBD2. V shed 0 bases, J shed 5 bases, and the junction held 4 bases outside the gene matches. CDR1 SGHRS and CDR2 YFSETQ come from the germline V gene. The CDR3 runs 17 residues. As DNA, the CDR3 is TGCGCCAGCAGCTTGGCCCCGGGACTAGCGGGAGACAATGAGCAGTTCTTC. This encodes CASSLAPGLAGDNEQFF.

The rearrangement uses TRBV9 and TRBJ1-3, with D perhaps matching TRBD1 (6 bases). V dropped 1 base and J dropped 3 bases, with 11 bases sitting between them. The CDR3 totals 15 residues. The germline CDR1 and CDR2 sequences are SGDLS and YYNGEE. The CDR3 region is CASSVKGVNGNTIYF. The CDR3 bases are TGTGCCAGCAGCGTAAAGGGGGTTAATGGAAACACCATATATTTT.

This clone showed up just a few times. The V gene is TRBV28, the J gene TRBJ2-7; D may correspond to TRBD1 or TRBD2 (5 bases each). This CDR3 is 14 amino acids long. CDR1 is MDHEN and CDR2 is SYDVKM in the germline V gene. V lost 4 bases and J lost 4, with 14 bases in between. The CDR3: CASSSRDPSYEQYF. The CDR3, as DNA: TGTGCCAGCAGTTCCCGGGACCCCTCGTACGAGCAGTACTTC.

The J gene is TRBJ2-2, the V gene TRBV28; 11 bases line up with TRBD2. This CDR3 has 15 amino acids. Trimming took 5 bases from V and 7 from J; bases not matched to a gene: 6. Germline V gene data show CDR1 as MDHEN and CDR2 as SYDVKM. The CDR3 DNA reads TGTGCCAGCAGTCTTAGCGGGAGGGCGAACGGGGAGCTGTTTTTT. Protein product: CASSLSGRANGELFF.

The CDR3 spells CASSPYSDSYEQYF. In nucleotides, the CDR3 is TGTGCCAGCTCACCGTATAGCGACTCCTACGAGCAGTACTTC. The rearrangement uses TRBV18 and TRBJ2-7; tentative D call: TRBD2 (5 bases). CDR3 length: 14 amino acids. V was shortened by 3 bases and J by 0 bases, with 9 bases between the two germline ends. Germline CDR1 KGHSH, CDR2 LQKENI.

The V call is TRBV7-8, the J call TRBJ1-5; the match to TRBD1 covers 8 bases. Losses at the gene ends were 3 bases for V and 3 bases for J; bases not matched to a gene: 4. The CDR3 extends over 15 amino acids. From germline, CDR1 is SGHVS and CDR2 FQNEAQ. In nucleotides, the CDR3 is TGTGCCAGCAGCTTCCGGGACAGGAACAATCAGCCCCAGCATTTT. This sequence encodes CASSFRDRNNQPQHF.

J is TRBJ2-7 and V is TRBV28; a weak D match, TRBD2 (5 bases). This CDR3 has 17 amino acids. V shed 1 base and J shed 6 bases, with 22 bases lying between them. The germline V gene encodes CDR1 MDHEN and CDR2 SYDVKM. CDR3 sequence reads: CASSLSGLGEEFGEQYF. The CDR3 region has the DNA TGTGCCAGCAGTTTATCCGGACTGGGCGAGGAATTTGGCGAGCAGTACTTC.

This chain connects TRBV27 to TRBJ2-7, with D perhaps being TRBD1 or TRBD2 (5 bases each). V shed 5 bases and J shed 5 bases, with 16 bases lying between them. The germline CDR1 and CDR2 sequences are MNHEY and SMNVEV (reference sequence). The CDR3 contains 14 residues. The CDR3 sequence is CASSRGPGGDEQYF. CDR3 sequence (DNA): TGTGCCAGCAGTAGGGGACCCGGAGGCGACGAGCAGTACTTC.

The chain uses TRBV15 and TRBJ2-4, with no clear D. The V and J ends lost 0 bases and 11 bases respectively, with 14 bases between them. The CDR3 sequence is 14 residues long. The germline gives CDR1 LNHNV, CDR2 YYDKDF (reference sequence). CDR3 loop: CATSREGWGTVQYF. The CDR3, as DNA: TGTGCCACCAGCAGAGAGGGTTGGGGAACAGTTCAGTACTTC.